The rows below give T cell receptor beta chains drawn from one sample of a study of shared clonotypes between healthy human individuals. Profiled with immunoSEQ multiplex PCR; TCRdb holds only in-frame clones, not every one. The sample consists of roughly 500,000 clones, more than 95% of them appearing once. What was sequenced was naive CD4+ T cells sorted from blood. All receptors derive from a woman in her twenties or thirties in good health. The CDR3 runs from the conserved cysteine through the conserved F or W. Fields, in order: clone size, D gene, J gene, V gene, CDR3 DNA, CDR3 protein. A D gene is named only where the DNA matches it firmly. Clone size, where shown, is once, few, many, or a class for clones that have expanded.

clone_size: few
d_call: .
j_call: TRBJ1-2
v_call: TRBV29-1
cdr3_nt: TGCAGCGTTGGCTGGGACACCAACTATGGCTACACCTTC
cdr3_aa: CSVGWDTNYGYTF

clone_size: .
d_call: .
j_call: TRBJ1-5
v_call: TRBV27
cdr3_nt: TGTGCCAGCAGTTCTCCGGGCAGCAATCAGCCCCAGCATTTT
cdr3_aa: CASSSPGSNQPQHF

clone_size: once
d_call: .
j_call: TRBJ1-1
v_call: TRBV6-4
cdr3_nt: TGTGCCAGCAGTGAAACAGGGATGAACACTGAAGCTTTCTTT
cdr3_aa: CASSETGMNTEAFF

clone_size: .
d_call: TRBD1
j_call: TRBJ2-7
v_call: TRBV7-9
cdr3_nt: TGTGCCAGCAGCTTAGCCGGGACAGGTCTGTACGAGCAGTACTTC
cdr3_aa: CASSLAGTGLYEQYF

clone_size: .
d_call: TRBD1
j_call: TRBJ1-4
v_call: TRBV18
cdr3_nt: TGTGCCAGCTCAGCAGGGGGCCAGGCCTCTGAAAAACTGTTTTTT
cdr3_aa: CASSAGGQASEKLFF

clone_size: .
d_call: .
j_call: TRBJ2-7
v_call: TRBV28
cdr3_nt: TGTGCCAGCAGTTTCCAGGGGAGGACCTACGAGCAGTACTTC
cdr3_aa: CASSFQGRTYEQYF

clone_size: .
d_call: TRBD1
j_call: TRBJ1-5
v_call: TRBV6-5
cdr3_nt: TGTGCCAGCAGTTACGGGCCAGGGGGTCGCTATCAGCCCCAGCATTTT
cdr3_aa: CASSYGPGGRYQPQHF

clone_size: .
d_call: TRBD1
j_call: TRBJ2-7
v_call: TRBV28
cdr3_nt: TGTGCCGTCGGACCGGAAGGGGGCATACTACGCGAGCAGTACTTC
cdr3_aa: CAVGPEGGILREQYF

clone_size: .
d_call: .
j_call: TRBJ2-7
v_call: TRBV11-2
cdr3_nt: TGTGCCAGCAGCTCGATCGGAAGGGACTCAAACTACGAGCAGTACTTC
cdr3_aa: CASSSIGRDSNYEQYF

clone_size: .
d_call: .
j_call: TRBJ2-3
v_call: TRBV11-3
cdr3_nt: TGTGCCAGCAGCTTAGGGCCTTCTGTTTCCATCACAGATACGCAGTATTTT
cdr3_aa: CASSLGPSVSITDTQYF

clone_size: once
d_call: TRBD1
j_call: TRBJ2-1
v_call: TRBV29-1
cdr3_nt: TGCAGCGTCGTGACAGGGGGCTCCTACAATGAGCAGTTCTTC
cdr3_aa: CSVVTGGSYNEQFF

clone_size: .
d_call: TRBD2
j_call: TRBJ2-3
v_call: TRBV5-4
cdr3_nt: TGTGCCAGCAGCTCGGGGACTAGCGGATATAAGGCAGATACGCAGTATTTT
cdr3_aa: CASSSGTSGYKADTQYF

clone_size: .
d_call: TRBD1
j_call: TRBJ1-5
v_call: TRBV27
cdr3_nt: TGTGCCAGCAGTTTATTTGGGACAGGGAATCAGCCCCAGCATTTT
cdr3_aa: CASSLFGTGNQPQHF

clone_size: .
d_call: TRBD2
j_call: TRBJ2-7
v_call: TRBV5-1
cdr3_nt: TGCGCCAGCAGCTTGGGGACCGGGACTAGCGGGAAAAGGGGCGAGCAGTACTTC
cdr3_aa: CASSLGTGTSGKRGEQYF

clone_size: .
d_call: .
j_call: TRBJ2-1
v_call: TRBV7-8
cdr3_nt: TGTGCCAGCAGCCCCAGGGGCGGCAATGAGCAGTTCTTC
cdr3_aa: CASSPRGGNEQFF

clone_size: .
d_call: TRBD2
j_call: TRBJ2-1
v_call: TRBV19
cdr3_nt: TGTGCCAGTAGTATTACTAGCGGGAGTTGGAATGAGCAGTTCTTC
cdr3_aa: CASSITSGSWNEQFF

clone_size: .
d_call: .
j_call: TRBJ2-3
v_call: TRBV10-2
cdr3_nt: TGCGCCAGCAGTGAGACGGGACGCACAGATACGCAGTATTTT
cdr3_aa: CASSETGRTDTQYF

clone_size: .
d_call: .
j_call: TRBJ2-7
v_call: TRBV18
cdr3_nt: TGTGCCAGCTCACCAACTCTTACCTACGAGCAGTACTTC
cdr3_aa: CASSPTLTYEQYF

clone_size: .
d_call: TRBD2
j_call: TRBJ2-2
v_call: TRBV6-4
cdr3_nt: TGTGCCAGCAGCCTAGCGGGTATCACCGGGGAGCTGTTTTTT
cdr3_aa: CASSLAGITGELFF

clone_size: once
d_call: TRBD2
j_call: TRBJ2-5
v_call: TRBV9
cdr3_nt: TGTGCCAGCACCAGACTAGCGGGAGGGCCAGAGACCCAGTACTTC
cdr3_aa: CASTRLAGGPETQYF

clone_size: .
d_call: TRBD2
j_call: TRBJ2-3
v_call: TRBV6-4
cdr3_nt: TGTGCCAGCAGTGACCTAGCGGGAGGGAACACAGATGCGCAGTATTTT
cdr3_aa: CASSDLAGGNTDAQYF

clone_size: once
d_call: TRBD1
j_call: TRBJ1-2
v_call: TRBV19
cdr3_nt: TGTGCCAGTAGTATAGGGACAGGGTTCGGCTATGGCTACACCTTC
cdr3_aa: CASSIGTGFGYGYTF

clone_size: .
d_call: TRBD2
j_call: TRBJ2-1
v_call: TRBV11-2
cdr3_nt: TGTGCCAGCAGCTTGGTCACGGGGGGGAGTGGTGAGCAGTTCTTC
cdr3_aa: CASSLVTGGSGEQFF

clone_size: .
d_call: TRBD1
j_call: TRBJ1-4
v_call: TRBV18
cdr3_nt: TGTGCCAGCTCATCAGGACAGGCGAATGAAAAACTGTTTTTT
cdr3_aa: CASSSGQANEKLFF

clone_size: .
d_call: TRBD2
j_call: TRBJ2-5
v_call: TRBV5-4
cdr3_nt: TGTGCCAGCAGCCGGCTACTAGCGGGAGTTACAAAAGAGACCCAGTACTTC
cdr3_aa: CASSRLLAGVTKETQYF

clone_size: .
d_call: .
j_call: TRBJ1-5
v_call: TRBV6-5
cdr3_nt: TGTGCCAGCGGCAACAACAGGGGCAATCAGCCCCAGCATTTT
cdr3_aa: CASGNNRGNQPQHF

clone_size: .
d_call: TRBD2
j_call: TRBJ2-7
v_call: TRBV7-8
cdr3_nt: TGTGCCAGCAGTTCAGGCGGAGCGGGGCCCTACGAGCAGTACTTC
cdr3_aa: CASSSGGAGPYEQYF

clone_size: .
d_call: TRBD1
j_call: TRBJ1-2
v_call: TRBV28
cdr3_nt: TGTGCCAGCACCCGGGCAACCGGACAGGGGGATGGCTACACCTTC
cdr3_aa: CASTRATGQGDGYTF

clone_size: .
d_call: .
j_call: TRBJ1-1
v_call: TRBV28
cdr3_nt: TGTGCCAGCAGCCTTTTAGGAGTCGGGGTGGGGGAACGGAACACTGAAGCTTTCTTT
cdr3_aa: CASSLLGVGVGERNTEAFF

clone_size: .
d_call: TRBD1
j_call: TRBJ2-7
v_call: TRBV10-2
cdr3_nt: TGCGCCAGCAGCGAGACAGGGTTCGGCGAGCAGTACTTC
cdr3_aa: CASSETGFGEQYF

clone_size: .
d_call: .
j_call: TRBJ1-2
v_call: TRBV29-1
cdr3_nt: TGCAGCGCCAGGACAGTTAACTATGGCTACACCTTC
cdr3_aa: CSARTVNYGYTF

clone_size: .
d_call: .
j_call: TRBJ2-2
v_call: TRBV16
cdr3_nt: TGTGCCAGCAGTGACGAGAAAAGGAACACCGGGGAGCTGTTTTTT
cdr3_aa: CASSDEKRNTGELFF

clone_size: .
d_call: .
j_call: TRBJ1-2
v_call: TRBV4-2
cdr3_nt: TGTGCCAGCAGGCGAGACGGAGGAGTTGGGAACTATGGCTACACCTTC
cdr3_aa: CASRRDGGVGNYGYTF

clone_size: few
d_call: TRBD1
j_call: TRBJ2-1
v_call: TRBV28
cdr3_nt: TGTGCCAGCAGCCCTTCGAGGGGGCGCTGGGATGAGCAGTTCTTC
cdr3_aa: CASSPSRGRWDEQFF

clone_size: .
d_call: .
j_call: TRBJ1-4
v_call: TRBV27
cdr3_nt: TGTGCCAGCAGTCCCTCTGGGAGGGGGAAATCTAATGAAAAACTGTTTTTT
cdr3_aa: CASSPSGRGKSNEKLFF

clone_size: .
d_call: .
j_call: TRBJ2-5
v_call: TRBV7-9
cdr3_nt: TGTGCCAGCAGTCCCCCTAGTCGTCGTGGGGAGACCCAGTACTTC
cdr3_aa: CASSPPSRRGETQYF

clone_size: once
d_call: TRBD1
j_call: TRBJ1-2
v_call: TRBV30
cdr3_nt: TGTGCCTGGAGTCCCCAGGGGGAGGGTGGCTACACCTTC
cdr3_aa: CAWSPQGEGGYTF

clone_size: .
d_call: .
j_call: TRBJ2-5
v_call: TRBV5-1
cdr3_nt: TGCGCCAGCAGCTTGGAAACCCTACGAGAGACCCAGTACTTC
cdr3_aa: CASSLETLRETQYF

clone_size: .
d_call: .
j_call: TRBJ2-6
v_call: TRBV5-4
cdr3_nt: TGTGCCAGCAGCCGGCCACAGGGATCTGGAGCCAACGTCCTGACTTTC
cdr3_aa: CASSRPQGSGANVLTF

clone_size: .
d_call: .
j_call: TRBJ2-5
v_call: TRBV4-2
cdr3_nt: TGTGCCAGCAGCCAAGGTGAAAGAGACAGTCAAGAGACCCAGTACTTC
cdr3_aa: CASSQGERDSQETQYF

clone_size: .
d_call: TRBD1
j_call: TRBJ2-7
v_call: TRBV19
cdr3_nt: TGTGCCAGTAGTATTCAGGGGGCCTCCTACGAGCAGTACTTC
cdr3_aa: CASSIQGASYEQYF

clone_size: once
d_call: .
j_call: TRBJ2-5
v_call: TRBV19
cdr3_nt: TGTGCCAGTAGTACAGGGGCCCAAGATACCCAGTACTTC
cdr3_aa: CASSTGAQDTQYF

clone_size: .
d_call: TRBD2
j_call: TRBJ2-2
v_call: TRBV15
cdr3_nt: TGTGCCACCAGCAGAGATAGCGGGAGATCGGCCGGGGAGCTGTTTTTT
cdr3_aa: CATSRDSGRSAGELFF

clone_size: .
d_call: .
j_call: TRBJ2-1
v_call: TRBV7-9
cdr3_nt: TGTGCCAGCAGCTTATTACAGAACCCCCACAATGAGCAGTTCTTC
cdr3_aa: CASSLLQNPHNEQFF

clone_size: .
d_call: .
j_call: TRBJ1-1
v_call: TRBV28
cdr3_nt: TGTGCCAGCAACCTACAGGGACTGAACACTGAAGCTTTCTTT
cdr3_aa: CASNLQGLNTEAFF

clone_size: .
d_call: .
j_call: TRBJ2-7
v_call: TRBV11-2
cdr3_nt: TGTGCCAGCAGCTTCCCCCGCTTCTACGAGCAGTACTTC
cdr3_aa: CASSFPRFYEQYF